This TCR beta chain was captured by sequencing in a study of shared clonotypes between healthy human individuals. Deep level was the assay's run setting. Assay used: immunoSEQ multiplex PCR; TCRdb lists only in-frame clones, some missing. Among some 470,000 clones listed, 76% were seen once. CDR3 size: 15 residues. From germline, CDR1 is SGHRS and CDR2 YFSETQ. Deletions cut 3 bases from V and 0 bases from J, with 10 bases between. This clonotype was obtained from a woman between 35 and 50 years old in good health. Some clones in this sample may be carry-over from other donors' samples. This sequence joins TRBV5-1 and TRBJ2-1; D not certain. Material for sequencing was PBMCs. CDR3 protein: CASSSDVSSYNEQFF. The CDR3 DNA is TGCGCCAGCAGCTCCGATGTCAGCTCCTACAATGAGCAGTTCTTC.